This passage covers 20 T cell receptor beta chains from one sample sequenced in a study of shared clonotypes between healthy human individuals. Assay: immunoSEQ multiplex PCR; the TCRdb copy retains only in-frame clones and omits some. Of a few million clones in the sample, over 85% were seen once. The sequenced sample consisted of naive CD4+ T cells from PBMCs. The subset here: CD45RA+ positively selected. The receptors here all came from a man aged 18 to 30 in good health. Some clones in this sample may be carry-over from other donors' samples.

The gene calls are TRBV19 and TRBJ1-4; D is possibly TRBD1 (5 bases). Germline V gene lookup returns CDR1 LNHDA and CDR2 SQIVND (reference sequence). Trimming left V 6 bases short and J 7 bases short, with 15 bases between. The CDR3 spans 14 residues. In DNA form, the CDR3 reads TGTGCCAGTAGCGACTTTGGGACTCTTGAAAAACTGTTTTTT. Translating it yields CASSDFGTLEKLFF.

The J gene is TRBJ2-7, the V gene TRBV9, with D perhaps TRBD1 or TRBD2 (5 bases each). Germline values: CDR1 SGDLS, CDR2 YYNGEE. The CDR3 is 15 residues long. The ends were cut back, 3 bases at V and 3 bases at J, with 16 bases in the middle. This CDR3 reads CASSASGTVSYEQYF. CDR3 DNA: TGTGCCAGCAGCGCCTCCGGGACGGTGAGCTACGAGCAGTACTTC.

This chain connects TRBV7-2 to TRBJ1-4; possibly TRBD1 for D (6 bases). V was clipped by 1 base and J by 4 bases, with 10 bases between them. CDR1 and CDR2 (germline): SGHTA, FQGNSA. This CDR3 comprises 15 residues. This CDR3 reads CASSLGQDYNEKLFF. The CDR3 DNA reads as TGTGCCAGCAGCTTAGGACAGGATTATAATGAAAAACTGTTTTTT.

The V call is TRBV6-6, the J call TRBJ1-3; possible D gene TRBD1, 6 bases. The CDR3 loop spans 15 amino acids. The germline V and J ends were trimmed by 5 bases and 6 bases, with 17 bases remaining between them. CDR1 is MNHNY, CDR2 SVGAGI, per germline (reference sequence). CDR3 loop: CASSPPTGDTNTIYF. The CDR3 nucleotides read TGTGCCAGCAGTCCCCCGACAGGAGATACAAACACCATATATTTT.

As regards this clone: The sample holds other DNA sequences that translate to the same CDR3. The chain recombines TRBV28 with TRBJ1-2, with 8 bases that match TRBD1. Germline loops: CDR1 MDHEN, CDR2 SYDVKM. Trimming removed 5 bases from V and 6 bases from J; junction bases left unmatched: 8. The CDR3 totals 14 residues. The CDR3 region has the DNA TGTGCCAGCAGTCCAGGACAGGGAACCGATGGCTACACCTTC. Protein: CASSPGQGTDGYTF.

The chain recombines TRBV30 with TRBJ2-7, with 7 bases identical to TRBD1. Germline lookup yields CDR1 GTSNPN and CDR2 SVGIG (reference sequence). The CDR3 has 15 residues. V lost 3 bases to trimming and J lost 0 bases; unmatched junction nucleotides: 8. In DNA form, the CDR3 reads TGTGCCTGGAGCGTATTCGAGGGGGCCTCCTACGAGCAGTACTTC. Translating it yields CAWSVFEGASYEQYF.

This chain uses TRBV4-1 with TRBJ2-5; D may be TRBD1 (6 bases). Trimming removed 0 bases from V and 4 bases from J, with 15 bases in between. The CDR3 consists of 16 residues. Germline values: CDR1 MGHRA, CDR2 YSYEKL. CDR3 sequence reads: CASSQEWLGGRETQYF. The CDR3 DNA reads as TGCGCCAGCAGCCAAGAATGGTTAGGGGGAAGAGAGACCCAGTACTTC.

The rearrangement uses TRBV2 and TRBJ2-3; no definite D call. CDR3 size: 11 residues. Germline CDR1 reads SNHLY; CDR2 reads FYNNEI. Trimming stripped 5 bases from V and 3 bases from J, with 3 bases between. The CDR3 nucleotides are TGTGCCAGCAGTATGACAGATACGCAGTATTTT. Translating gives CASSMTDTQYF.

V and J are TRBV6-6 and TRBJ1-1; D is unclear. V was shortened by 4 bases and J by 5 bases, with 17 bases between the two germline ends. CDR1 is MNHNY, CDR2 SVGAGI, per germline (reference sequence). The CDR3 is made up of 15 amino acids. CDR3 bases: TGTGCCAGCAGTTCCCAGGCAGCGCCTAGGACTGAAGCTTTCTTT. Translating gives CASSSQAAPRTEAFF.

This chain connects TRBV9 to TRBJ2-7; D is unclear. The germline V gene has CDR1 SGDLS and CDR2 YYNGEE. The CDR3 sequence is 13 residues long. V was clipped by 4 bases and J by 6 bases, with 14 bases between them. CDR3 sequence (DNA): TGTGCCAGCAGCCCACACCTCGGGCCCGAGCAGTACTTC. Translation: CASSPHLGPEQYF.

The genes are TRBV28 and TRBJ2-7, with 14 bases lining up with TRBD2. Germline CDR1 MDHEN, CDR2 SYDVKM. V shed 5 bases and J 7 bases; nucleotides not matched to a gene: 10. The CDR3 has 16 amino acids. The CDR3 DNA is TGTGCCAGCAGTGGCAGACTAGCGGGAGGGCCTGGGGAGCAGTACTTC. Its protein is CASSGRLAGGPGEQYF.

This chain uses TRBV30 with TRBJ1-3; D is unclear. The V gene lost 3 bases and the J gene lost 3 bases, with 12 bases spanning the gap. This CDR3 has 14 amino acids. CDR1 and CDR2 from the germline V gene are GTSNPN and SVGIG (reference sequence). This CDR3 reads CAWRRVPGGNTIYF. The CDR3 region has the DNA TGTGCCTGGAGGAGGGTTCCGGGTGGAAACACCATATATTTT.

CDR3 DNA sequence: TGTGCCAGCAGCCAAGATTGGGACAGGGGGAATGAGCAGTTCTTC. Protein sequence: CASSQDWDRGNEQFF. This chain joins TRBV4-2 and TRBJ2-1; 11 nucleotides match TRBD1. Germline CDR1 and CDR2: LGHNA and YNFKEQ. The CDR3 totals 15 residues. With V trimmed by 0 bases and J by 7 bases, 2 bases remained unmatched.

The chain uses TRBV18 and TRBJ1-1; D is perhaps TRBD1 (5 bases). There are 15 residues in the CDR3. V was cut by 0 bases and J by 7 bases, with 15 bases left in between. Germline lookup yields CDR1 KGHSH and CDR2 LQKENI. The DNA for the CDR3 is TGTGCCAGCTCACCACCGGGGACCCCCGGCGGTGAAGCTTTCTTT. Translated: CASSPPGTPGGEAFF.

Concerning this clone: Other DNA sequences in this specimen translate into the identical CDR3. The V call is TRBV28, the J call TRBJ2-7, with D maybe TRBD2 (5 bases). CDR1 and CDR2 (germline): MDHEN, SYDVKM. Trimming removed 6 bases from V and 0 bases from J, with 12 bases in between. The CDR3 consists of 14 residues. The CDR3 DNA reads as TGTGCCAGCAGCCCCTCGGGGATCTCCTACGAGCAGTACTTC. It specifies CASSPSGISYEQYF.

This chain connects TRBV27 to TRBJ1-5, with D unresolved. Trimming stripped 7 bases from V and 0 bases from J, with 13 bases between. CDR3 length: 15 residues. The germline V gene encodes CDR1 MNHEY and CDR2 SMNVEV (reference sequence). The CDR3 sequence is CASKNSPYSNQPQHF. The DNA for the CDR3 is TGTGCCAGCAAGAACAGCCCTTATAGCAATCAGCCCCAGCATTTT.

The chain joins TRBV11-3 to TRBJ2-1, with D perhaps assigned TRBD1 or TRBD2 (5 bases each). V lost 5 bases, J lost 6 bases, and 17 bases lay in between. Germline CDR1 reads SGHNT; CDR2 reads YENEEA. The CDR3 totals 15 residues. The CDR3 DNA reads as TGTGCCAGCAGCCCCCGGGACCATACGGGCAATGAGCAGTTCTTC. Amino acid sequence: CASSPRDHTGNEQFF.

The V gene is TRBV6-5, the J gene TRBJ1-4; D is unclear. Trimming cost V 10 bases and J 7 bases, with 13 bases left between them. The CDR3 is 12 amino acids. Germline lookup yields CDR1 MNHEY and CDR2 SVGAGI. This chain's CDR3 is CATQGRSEKLFF. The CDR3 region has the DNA TGTGCCACCCAAGGGCGTAGTGAAAAACTGTTTTTT.

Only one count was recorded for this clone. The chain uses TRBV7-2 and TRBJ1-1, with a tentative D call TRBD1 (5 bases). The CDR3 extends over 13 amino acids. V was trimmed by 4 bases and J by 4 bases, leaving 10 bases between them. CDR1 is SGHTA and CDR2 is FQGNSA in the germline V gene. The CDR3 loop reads CASSSTVVTEAFF. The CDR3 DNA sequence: TGTGCCAGCAGCTCGACAGTAGTCACTGAAGCTTTCTTT.

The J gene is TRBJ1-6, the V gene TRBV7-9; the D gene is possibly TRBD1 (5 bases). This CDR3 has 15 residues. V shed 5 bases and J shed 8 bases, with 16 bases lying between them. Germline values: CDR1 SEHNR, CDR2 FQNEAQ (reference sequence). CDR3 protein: CASSIWTSQDSPLHF. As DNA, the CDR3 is TGTGCCAGCAGCATCTGGACATCTCAGGATTCACCCCTCCACTTT.